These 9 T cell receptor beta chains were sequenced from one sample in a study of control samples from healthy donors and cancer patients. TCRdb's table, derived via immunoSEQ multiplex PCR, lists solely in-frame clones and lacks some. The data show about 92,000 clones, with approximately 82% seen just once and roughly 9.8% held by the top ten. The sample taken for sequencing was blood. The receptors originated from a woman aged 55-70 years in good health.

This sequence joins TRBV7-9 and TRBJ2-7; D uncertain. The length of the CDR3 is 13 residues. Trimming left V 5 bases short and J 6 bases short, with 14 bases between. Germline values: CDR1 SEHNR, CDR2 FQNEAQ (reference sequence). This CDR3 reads CASSPERPGEQYF. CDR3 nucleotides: TGTGCCAGCAGCCCCGAGAGGCCGGGCGAGCAGTACTTC.

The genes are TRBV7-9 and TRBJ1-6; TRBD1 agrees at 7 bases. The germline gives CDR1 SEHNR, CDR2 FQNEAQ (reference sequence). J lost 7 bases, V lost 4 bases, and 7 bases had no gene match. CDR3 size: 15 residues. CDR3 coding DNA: TGTGCCAGCAGCTCTCACCGGGACAGCAATTCACCCCTCCACTTT. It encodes CASSSHRDSNSPLHF.

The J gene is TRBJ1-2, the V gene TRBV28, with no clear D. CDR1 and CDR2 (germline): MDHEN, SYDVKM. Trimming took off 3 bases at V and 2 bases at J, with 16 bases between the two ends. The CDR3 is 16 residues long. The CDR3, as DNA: TGTGCCAGCAGTTTGCCCGAATATGACCGCAACTATGGCTACACCTTC. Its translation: CASSLPEYDRNYGYTF.

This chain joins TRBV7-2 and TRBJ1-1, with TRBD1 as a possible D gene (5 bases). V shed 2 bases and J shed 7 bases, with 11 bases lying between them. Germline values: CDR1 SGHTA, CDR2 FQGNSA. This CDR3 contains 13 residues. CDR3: CASSLTQGIEAFF. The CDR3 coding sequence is TGTGCCAGCAGCTTAACCCAGGGTATTGAAGCTTTCTTT.

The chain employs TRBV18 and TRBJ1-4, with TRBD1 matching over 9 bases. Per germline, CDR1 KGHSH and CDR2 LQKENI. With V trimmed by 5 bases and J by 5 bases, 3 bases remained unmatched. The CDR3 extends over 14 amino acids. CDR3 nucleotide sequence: TGTGCCAGCTCAAAAGGACAGGGGAATGAAAAACTGTTTTTT. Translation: CASSKGQGNEKLFF.

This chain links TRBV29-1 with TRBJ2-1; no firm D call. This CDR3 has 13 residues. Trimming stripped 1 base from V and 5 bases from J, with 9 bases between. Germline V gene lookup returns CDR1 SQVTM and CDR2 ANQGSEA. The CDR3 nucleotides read TGCAGCGTTGAAGGCGTCCTTAACAATGAGCAGTTCTTC. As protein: CSVEGVLNNEQFF.

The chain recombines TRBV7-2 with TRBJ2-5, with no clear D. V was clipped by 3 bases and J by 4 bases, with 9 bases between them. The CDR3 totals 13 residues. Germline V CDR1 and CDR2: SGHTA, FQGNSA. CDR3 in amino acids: CASSFNYGETQYF. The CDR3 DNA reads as TGTGCCAGCAGCTTCAACTACGGAGAGACCCAGTACTTC.

Written as DNA, the CDR3 is TGTGCCATCACCCCTGGACAGGGCGTGGAGTCCCAGTACTTC. As protein: CAITPGQGVESQYF. V usage is TRBV10-3 and J usage is TRBJ2-5; 8 nucleotides match TRBD1. Germline V gives CDR1 ENHRY, CDR2 SYGVKD. CDR3 length: 14 amino acids. With V trimmed by 7 bases and J by 9 bases, 13 bases remained unmatched.

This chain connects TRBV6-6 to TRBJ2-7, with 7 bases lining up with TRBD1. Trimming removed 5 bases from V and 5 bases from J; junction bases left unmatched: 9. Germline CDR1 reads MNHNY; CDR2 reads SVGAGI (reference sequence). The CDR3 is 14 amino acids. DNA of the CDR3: TGTGCCAGCAGTCCACAGGGGACGACTGACGAGCAGTACTTC. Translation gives CASSPQGTTDEQYF.